Below are 20 T cell receptor beta chains sequenced from a single sample in a study of tumor-infiltrating lymphocytes in primary liver carcinoma. The study extracted blood RNA from unsorted whole blood and also extracted germline DNA. Total RNA amounting to around 450 ng was the source from which TCR beta cDNA was made with a constant-region primer. ARM-PCR was slightly modified, and three nested multiplex PCR rounds with it gave rise to the TCR beta libraries. Both of the initial two PCR rounds ran for around 9 cycles and employed TRBV1-TRBV30 forward primers alongside a C-beta reverse primer. TCRdb reanalysed the multiplex PCR reads using MiXCR and keeps one entry per CDR3 protein. The sample contains 300,000 to 400,000 distinct CDR3 sequences, roughly two thirds of which appear only once. The sample was peripheral blood. Receptor source: a man in his forties with primary liver carcinoma and hepatitis B virus infection.

Of note for this clonotype: A read error may explain this, as a much larger clone is one base away. The rearrangement uses TRBV6-2 or TRBV6-3 and TRBJ2-7; no clear D. Germline loops: CDR1 MNHEY, CDR2 SVGEGT. This CDR3 contains 13 residues. CDR3 nucleotides: TGTGCCAGCAGTCGGGCATACTCCTACGAGCGGTACTTC. Translating gives CASSRAYSYERYF.

This chain links TRBV30 with TRBJ2-1, with D maybe TRBD2 (6 bases). This CDR3 has 14 amino acids. The germline gives CDR1 GTSNPN, CDR2 SVGIG (reference sequence). V gave up 1 base and J gave up 8 bases, with 15 bases separating them. This CDR3 reads CAWSGAGTSDEQFF. The CDR3 DNA sequence: TGTGCCTGGAGTGGTGCGGGAACGTCGGATGAGCAGTTCTTC.

Turning to this clonotype: The germline gene is not matched at one end of the junction; a read error may be the cause. The chain couples TRBV28 to TRBJ2-7, with D perhaps matching TRBD2 (5 bases). This CDR3 is built from 13 residues. Per the germline V gene, CDR1 is MDHEN and CDR2 is SYDVKM. The DNA for the CDR3 is TGTGCCAGCACCCGTCTCCCGGGATACGAGCGGTACTTC. It encodes CASTRLPGYERYF.

V usage is TRBV6-5 and J usage is TRBJ2-2; 9 bases fit TRBD1. V shed 8 bases and J 14 bases; nucleotides not matched to a gene: 15. Per germline, CDR1 MNHEY and CDR2 SVGAGI. The length of the CDR3 is 14 residues. The CDR3 protein is CASSRTGDTGKLFF. CDR3 bases: TGTGCCAGCTCTAGGACAGGGGACACCGGGAAACTGTTTTTT.

About this clonotype itself: Mismatch with germline at one junction end may stem from a read error. The chain couples TRBV6-1 to TRBJ2-5; TRBD1 is a possible D gene (5 bases). The CDR3 spans 13 residues. CDR1 is MNHNS, CDR2 SASEGT, per germline. The CDR3 spells CTSSVRGAETQYF. The CDR3 nucleotides are TGTACCAGCAGTGTAAGGGGTGCGGAGACCCAGTACTTC.

The table lists this clonotype with a few counts. The junction departs from germline at one end; a sequencing error may be responsible. This chain uses TRBV12-3 or TRBV12-4 with TRBJ2-2, with no clear D. This CDR3 region has 13 residues. CDR3: CASSLMSTGELFF. The CDR3 DNA sequence: TGTGCCAGTAGTTTGATGAGCACCGGGGAGCTGTTTTTT.

The chain carries TRBV13 and TRBJ2-7; 8 bases line up with TRBD2. V gave up 5 bases and J gave up 0 bases; unmatched junction bases: 6. The CDR3 loop spans 15 amino acids. Germline V gene data show CDR1 as PRHDT and CDR2 as FYEKMQ (reference sequence). The CDR3 sequence: CASSHTSGSSYEQYF. The DNA for the CDR3 is TGTGCCAGCAGCCATACTAGCGGAAGCTCCTACGAGCAGTACTTC.

As concerns this clonotype: The CDR3 carries no conserved terminal phenylalanine or tryptophan, so it likely arises from a read error. The rearrangement joins TRBV5-1 to TRBJ2-2, with a tentative D call TRBD2 (6 bases). The V and J ends lost 9 bases and 1 base respectively, with 19 bases between them. The germline V gene encodes CDR1 SGHRS and CDR2 YFSETQ. The CDR3 contains 16 residues. The CDR3 nucleotides are TGCGCCACCGGAGGGCTTGCGGGATTGAACACCGGGGAGCTGTTTTGT. Protein product: CATGGLAGLNTGELFC.

Remarks on this clonotype: The junction shows a germline mismatch at one end, possibly a read error. V gene TRBV5-1 combines with J gene TRBJ1-1, with TRBD1 identical over 8 bases. Germline V gene lookup returns CDR1 SGHRS and CDR2 YFSETQ. This CDR3 region has 13 residues. The DNA for the CDR3 is TGCACCAGCAGCTTGGCCGACAGGGGTGAAGCTTTCTTT. Its translation: CTSSLADRGEAFF.

This chain joins TRBV11-3 and TRBJ2-2, with 8 bases aligning to TRBD1. Trimming took 5 bases from V and 10 from J; bases not matched to a gene: 9. The CDR3 sequence is 14 residues long. From germline, CDR1 is SGHNT and CDR2 YENEEA. DNA for the CDR3: TGTGCCAGCAGCCCTCAGGGGGCAAACGAGGAGCTGTTTTTT. Translation: CASSPQGANEELFF. Variable domain in full (rest from reference TRBV11-3 and TRBJ2-2): EAGVVQSPRYKIIEKKQPVAFWCNPISGHNTLYWYLQNLGQGPELLIRYENEEAVDDSQLPKDRFSAERLKGVDSTLKIQPAELGDSAVYLCASSPQGANEELFFGEGSRLTVL.

This chain connects TRBV29-1 to TRBJ1-2, with D perhaps TRBD1 (6 bases). Per the germline V gene, CDR1 is SQVTM and CDR2 is ANQGSEA. The CDR3 is made up of 14 amino acids. Trimming took 3 bases from V and 7 from J, leaving 18 bases between them. CDR3 loop: CSVESPSRGFGYTF. CDR3 nucleotides: TGCAGCGTTGAGAGTCCCTCCAGGGGCTTTGGCTACACCTTC.

This clonotype was observed at least ten times. The chain combines TRBV12-3 or TRBV12-4 with TRBJ2-3, with 7 bases that match TRBD2. The ends lost 3 bases at V and 2 bases at J; junction bases unmatched: 2. The CDR3 is made up of 14 amino acids. In nucleotides, the CDR3 is TGTGCCAGCAGTTTCAGCGGGAACACAGATACGCAGTATTTT. Residues: CASSFSGNTDTQYF.

This clonotype occurred once. The chain carries TRBV7-3 and TRBJ2-1; perhaps TRBD1 as D (6 bases). CDR3 length: 14 residues. V lost 5 bases, J lost 7 bases, and 15 bases lay in between. Per germline, CDR1 SGHTA and CDR2 FQGTGA. The DNA for the CDR3 is TGTGCCAGCAGCGGATCAGGGGTGGGGAATGAGCAGTTCTTC. This gives the protein CASSGSGVGNEQFF.

The chain links TRBV7-9 to TRBJ2-7; TRBD1 matches 8 bases. The V and J ends lost 1 base and 1 base, in that order; junction bases with no gene match: 3. This CDR3 has 15 residues. Germline lookup yields CDR1 SEHNR and CDR2 FQNEAQ (reference sequence). DNA for the CDR3: TGTGCCAGCAGCTTAGGACAGGGGTTATCCTACGAGCAGTACTTC. Translating gives CASSLGQGLSYEQYF.

Comment on this clonotype: A read error is possible here, since a much larger clone lies one base away. Without the conserved terminal phenylalanine or tryptophan, this CDR3 likely stems from a read error. The chain uses TRBV10-3 and TRBJ2-3; the D gene is possibly TRBD1 (5 bases). The CDR3 is made up of 15 amino acids. Germline V lookup: CDR1 ENHRY, CDR2 SYGVKD. Trimming cost V 0 bases and J 2 bases, with 9 bases left between them. CDR3 nucleotides: TGTGCCATCAGTGAGTCGGACATGTCCACAGATACGCAGTATTAT. Translated, it gives CAISESDMSTDTQYY.

To note about this clonotype: Mismatch with germline at one junction end may stem from a read error. The rearrangement uses TRBV11-2 and TRBJ2-3; D perhaps matches TRBD1 (5 bases). Germline V gene lookup returns CDR1 SGHAT and CDR2 FQNNGV. This CDR3 comprises 16 residues. The CDR3, as DNA: TGTGCCAGCAGCTCATCACGACAAGGGGCATCGGATATGCAGTATTTT. The encoded protein is CASSSSRQGASDMQYF. Full variable domain (remainder filled in from reference TRBV11-2 and TRBJ2-3): EAGVAQSPRYKIIEKRQSVAFWCNPISGHATLYWYQQILGQGPKLLIQFQNNGVVDDSQLPKDRFSAERLKGVDSTLKIQPAKLEDSAVYLCASSSSRQGASDMQYFGPGTRLTVL.

This clonotype was counted between two and nine times. Relative to the germline gene, one junction end is altered; a read error may explain this. The V call is TRBV10-3, the J call TRBJ2-1; 9 bases map to TRBD1. This CDR3 is built from 12 residues. The germline V gene encodes CDR1 ENHRY and CDR2 SYGVKD. CDR3 protein: CAISRAGDRVVF. For the CDR3, the DNA is TGTGCCATCAGCAGGGCGGGGGACAGGGTGGTCTTC.

In the case of this clonotype: A much larger clone sits a single nucleotide away, making a read error possible. In this CDR3 the conserved last residue, phenylalanine or tryptophan, is missing, so a read error is likely. V is TRBV12-3 or TRBV12-4 and J is TRBJ2-1, with a possible D match to TRBD2 (5 bases). The germline V and J ends were trimmed by 3 bases and 5 bases, with 5 bases remaining between them. The CDR3 loop spans 12 amino acids. CDR3 protein: CASSFGDNEQFL. CDR3 nucleotides: TGTGCCAGCAGTTTCGGGGACAATGAGCAGTTCTTA.

This clonotype was observed at least ten times. The CDR3 spells CASSLQGASQETQYF. Written as DNA, the CDR3 is TGTGCCAGCAGCTTACAGGGGGCAAGCCAAGAGACCCAGTACTTC. V gene TRBV11-2 combines with J gene TRBJ2-5; TRBD1 aligns across 8 bases. After removal of 2 bases from V and 1 base from J, the junction contained 3 bases not matched to a gene. The CDR3 consists of 15 residues. CDR1 is SGHAT and CDR2 is FQNNGV in the germline V gene.

This clonotype was observed a handful of times. Likely a read error: the CDR3 ends without its conserved phenylalanine or tryptophan. The rearrangement uses TRBV6-1 and TRBJ2-7; 7 nucleotides line up with TRBD1. Germline trimming cut 3 bases from V and 0 bases from J; bases unmatched to any gene: 11. Looked up from germline, CDR1 is MNHNS and CDR2 is SASEGT. CDR3 length: 17 amino acids. The CDR3 reads CASSDARDRVVSYEQYL. The CDR3 DNA is TGTGCCAGCAGTGACGCCCGGGACAGAGTTGTCTCCTACGAGCAGTACTTA.